This T cell receptor (beta chain) comes out of a study of blood T cell repertoires in COVID-19. The overall study: Researchers got acute and convalescent COVID-19 samples from the United States, Italy and Spain. T cells, B-cell-depleted T cells, or PBMCs supplied cDNA or gDNA.

The V end was cut by 1 base, the J end by 10 bases, with 14 bases between. The germline gives CDR1 SGHAT, CDR2 FQNNGV. This CDR3 contains 15 residues. In the study's own analysis: From reference gene primer amplification, estimates of nucleated cell counts were derived. Sequencing used immunoSEQ multiplex PCR; TCRdb keeps in-frame clones, though not all of them. V and J calls plus clone size are reproduced from that table; the DNA served to infer D and trimming. The sample contains tens of thousands of clones, over 70% of which appear only once. This chain links TRBV11-2 with TRBJ1-6, with unresolved D. The receptor was isolated from a human donor in a cohort sampled during active COVID-19. Input material: peripheral blood. The CDR3: CASSLGGPVVSPLHF. CDR3 nucleotides: TGTGCCAGCAGCTTAGGAGGTCCGGTAGTATCACCCCTCCACTTT.